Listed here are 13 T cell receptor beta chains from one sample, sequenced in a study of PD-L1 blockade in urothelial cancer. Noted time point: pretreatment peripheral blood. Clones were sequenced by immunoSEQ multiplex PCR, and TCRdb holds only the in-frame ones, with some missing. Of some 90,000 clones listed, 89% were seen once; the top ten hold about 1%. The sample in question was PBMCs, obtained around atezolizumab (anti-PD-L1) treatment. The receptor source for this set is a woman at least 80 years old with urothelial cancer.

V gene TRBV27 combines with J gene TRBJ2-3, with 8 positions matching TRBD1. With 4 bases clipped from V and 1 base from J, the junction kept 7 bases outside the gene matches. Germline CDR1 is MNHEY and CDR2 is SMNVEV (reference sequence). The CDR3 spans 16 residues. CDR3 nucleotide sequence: TGTGCCAGCAGTTCCCCGGGACAGGCCCGCACAGATACGCAGTATTTT. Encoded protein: CASSSPGQARTDTQYF.

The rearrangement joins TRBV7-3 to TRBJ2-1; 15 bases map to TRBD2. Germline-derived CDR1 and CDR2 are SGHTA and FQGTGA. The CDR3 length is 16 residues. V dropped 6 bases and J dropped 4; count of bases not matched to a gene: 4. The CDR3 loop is CASSMGTSGRYNEQFF. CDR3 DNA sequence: TGTGCCAGCAGTATGGGGACTAGCGGGAGGTACAATGAGCAGTTCTTC.

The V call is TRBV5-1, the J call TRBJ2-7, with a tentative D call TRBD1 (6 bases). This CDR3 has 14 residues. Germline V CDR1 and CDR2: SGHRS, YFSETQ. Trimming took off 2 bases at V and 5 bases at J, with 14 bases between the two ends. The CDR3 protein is CASSLGGASNEQYF. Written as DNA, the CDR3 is TGCGCCAGCAGCTTAGGGGGTGCAAGCAACGAGCAGTACTTC.

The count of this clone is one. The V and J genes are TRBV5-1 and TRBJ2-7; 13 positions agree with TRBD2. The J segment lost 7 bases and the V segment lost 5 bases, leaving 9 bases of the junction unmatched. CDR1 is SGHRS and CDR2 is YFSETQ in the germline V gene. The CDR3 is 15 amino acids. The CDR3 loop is CASRRTSGSSREQYF. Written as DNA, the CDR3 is TGCGCCAGCAGACGGACTAGCGGGAGTTCGCGGGAGCAGTACTTC.

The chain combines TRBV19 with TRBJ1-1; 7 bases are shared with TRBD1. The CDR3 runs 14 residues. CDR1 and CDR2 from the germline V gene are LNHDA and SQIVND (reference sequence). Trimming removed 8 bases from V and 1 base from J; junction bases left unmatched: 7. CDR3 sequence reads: CASQFRTGNTEAFF. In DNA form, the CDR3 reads TGTGCCAGTCAATTTCGGACAGGGAACACTGAAGCTTTCTTT.

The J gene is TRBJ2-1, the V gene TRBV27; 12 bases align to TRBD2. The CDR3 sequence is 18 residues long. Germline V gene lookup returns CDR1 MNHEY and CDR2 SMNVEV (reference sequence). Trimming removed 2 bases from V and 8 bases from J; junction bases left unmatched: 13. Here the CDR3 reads CASSLRTSGTTRSYEQFF. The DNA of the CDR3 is TGTGCCAGCAGTTTAAGGACTAGCGGGACGACGAGGTCCTATGAGCAGTTCTTC.

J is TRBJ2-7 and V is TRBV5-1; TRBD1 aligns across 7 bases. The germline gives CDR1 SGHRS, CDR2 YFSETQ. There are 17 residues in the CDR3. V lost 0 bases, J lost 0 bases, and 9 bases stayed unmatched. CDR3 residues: CASSLGGQLMSSYEQYF. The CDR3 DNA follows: TGCGCCAGCAGCTTGGGGGGACAGTTGATGAGCTCCTACGAGCAGTACTTC.

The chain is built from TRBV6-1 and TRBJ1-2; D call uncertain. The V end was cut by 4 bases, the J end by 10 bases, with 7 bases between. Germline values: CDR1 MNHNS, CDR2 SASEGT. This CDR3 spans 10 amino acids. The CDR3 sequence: CASSGLFYTF. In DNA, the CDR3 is TGTGCCAGCAGTGGTCTTTTCTACACCTTC.

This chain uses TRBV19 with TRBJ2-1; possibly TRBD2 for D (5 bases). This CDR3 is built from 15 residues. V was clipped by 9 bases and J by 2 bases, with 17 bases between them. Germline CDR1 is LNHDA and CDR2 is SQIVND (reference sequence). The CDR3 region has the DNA TGTGCCAGCCTATCAAGCCGGAGGCCCTACAATGAGCAGTTCTTC. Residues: CASLSSRRPYNEQFF.

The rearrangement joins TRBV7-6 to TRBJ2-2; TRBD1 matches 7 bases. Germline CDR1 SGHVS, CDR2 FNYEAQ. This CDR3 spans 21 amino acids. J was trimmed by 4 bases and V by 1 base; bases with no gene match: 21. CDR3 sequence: CASSLERASGTGVKSTGELFF. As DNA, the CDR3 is TGTGCCAGCAGCTTAGAAAGGGCGTCGGGAACAGGGGTTAAGAGCACCGGGGAGCTGTTTTTT.

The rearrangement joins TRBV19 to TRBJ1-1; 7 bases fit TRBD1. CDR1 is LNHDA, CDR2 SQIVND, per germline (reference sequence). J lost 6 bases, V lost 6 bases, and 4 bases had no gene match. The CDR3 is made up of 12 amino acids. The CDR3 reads CASSRQGSEAFF. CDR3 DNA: TGTGCCAGTAGCAGACAGGGATCTGAAGCTTTCTTT.

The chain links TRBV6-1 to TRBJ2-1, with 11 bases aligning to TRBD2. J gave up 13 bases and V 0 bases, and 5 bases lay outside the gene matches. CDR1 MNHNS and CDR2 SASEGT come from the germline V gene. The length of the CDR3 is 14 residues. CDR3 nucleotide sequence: TGTGCCAGCAGTGAAGCGGGGGGGACTAGCGGACAGTTCTTC. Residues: CASSEAGGTSGQFF.

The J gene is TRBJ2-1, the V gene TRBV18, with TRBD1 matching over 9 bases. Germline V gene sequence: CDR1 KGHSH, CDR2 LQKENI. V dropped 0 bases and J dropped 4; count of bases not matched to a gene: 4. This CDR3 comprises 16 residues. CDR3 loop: CASSPPVQGAYNEQFF. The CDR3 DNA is TGTGCCAGCTCACCACCGGTACAGGGGGCTTACAATGAGCAGTTCTTC. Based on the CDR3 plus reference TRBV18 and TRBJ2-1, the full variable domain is NAGVMQNPRHLVRRRGQEARLRCSPMKGHSHVYWYRQLPEEGLKFMVYLQKENIIDESGMPKERFSAEFPKEGPSILRIQQVVRGDSAAYFCASSPPVQGAYNEQFFGPGTRLTVL.